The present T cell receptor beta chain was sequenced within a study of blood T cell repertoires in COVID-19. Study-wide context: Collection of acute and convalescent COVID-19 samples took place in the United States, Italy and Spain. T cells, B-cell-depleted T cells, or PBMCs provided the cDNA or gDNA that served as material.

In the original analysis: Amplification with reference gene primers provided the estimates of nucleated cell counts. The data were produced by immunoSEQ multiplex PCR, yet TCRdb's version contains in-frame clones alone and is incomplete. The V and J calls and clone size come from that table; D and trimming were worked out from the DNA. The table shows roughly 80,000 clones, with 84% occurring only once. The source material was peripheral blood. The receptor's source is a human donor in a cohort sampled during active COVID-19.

CDR3: CASSLREGTIDGYTF. The CDR3 DNA reads TGTGCCAGCAGCCTCCGGGAGGGGACGATTGATGGCTACACCTTC. The chain couples TRBV7-2 to TRBJ1-2; maybe TRBD1 (5 bases). CDR3 size: 15 residues. Germline-derived CDR1 and CDR2 are SGHTA and FQGNSA. The V gene lost 5 bases and the J gene lost 6 bases, with 19 bases spanning the gap. Based on the CDR3 plus reference TRBV7-2 and TRBJ1-2, the full variable domain is GAGVSQSPSNKVTEKGKDVELRCDPISGHTALYWYRQSLGQGLEFLIYFQGNSAPDKSGLPSDRFSAERTGGSVSTLTIQRTQQEDSAVYLCASSLREGTIDGYTFGSGTRLTVV.